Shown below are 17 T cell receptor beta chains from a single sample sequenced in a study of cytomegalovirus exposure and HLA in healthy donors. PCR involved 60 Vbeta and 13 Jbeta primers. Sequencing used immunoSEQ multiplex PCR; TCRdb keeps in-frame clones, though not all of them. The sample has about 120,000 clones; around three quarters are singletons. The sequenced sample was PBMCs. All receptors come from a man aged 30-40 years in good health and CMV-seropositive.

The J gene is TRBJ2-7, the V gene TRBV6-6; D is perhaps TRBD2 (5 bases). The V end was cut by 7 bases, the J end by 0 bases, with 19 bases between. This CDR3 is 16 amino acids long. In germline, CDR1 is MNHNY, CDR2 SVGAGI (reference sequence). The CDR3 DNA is TGTGCCAGCACCCTAGCCCGCGGCGGTAACTCCTACGAGCAGTACTTC. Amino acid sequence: CASTLARGGNSYEQYF.

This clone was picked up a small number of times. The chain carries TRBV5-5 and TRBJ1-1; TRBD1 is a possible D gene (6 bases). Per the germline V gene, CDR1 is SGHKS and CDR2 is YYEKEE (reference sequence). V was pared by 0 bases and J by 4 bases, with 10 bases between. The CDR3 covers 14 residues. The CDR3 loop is CASSLVGGTTEAFF. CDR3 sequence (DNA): TGTGCCAGCAGCTTGGTAGGGGGTACCACTGAAGCTTTCTTT.

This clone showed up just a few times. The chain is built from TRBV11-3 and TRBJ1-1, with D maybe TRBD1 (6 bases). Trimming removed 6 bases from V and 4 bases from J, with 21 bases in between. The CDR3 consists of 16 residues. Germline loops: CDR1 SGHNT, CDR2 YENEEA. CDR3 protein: CASSTGTRTRSTEAFF. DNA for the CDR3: TGTGCCAGCAGTACCGGGACAAGGACCCGGAGCACTGAAGCTTTCTTT.

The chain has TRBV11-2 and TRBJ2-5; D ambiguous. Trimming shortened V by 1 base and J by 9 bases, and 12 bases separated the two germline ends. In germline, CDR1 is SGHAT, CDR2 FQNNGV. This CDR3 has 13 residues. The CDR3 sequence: CASSLVRRSSQYF. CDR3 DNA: TGTGCCAGCAGCTTAGTACGCCGGAGCTCCCAGTACTTC.

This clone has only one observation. DNA of the CDR3: TGTGCCAGCAGCTCCAAGGGGTTCGGGTACGAAAACACCATATATTTT. Its translation: CASSSKGFGYENTIYF. The chain uses TRBV7-2 and TRBJ1-3; D might be TRBD1 (5 bases). Germline values: CDR1 SGHTA, CDR2 FQGNSA. The CDR3 totals 16 residues. Trimming shortened V by 4 bases and J by 6 bases, and 19 bases separated the two germline ends.

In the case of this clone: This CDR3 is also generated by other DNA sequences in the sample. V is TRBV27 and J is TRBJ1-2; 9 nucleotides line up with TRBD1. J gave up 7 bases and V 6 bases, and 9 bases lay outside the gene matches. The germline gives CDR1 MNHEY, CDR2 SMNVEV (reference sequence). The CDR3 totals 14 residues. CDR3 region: CASRYLQGARGYTF. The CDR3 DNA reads TGTGCCAGCAGGTACCTACAGGGGGCACGTGGCTACACCTTC.

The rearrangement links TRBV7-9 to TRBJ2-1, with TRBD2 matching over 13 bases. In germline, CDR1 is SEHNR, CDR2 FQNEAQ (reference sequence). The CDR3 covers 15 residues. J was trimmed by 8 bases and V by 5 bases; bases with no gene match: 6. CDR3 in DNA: TGTGCCAGCAGCCCCGGGACTAGCGGGATTGATGAGCAGTTCTTC. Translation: CASSPGTSGIDEQFF.

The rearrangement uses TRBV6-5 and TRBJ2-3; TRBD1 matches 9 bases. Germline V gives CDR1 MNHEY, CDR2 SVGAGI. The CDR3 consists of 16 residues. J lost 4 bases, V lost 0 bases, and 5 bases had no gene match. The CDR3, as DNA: TGTGCCAGCAGTTACTCGATAACAGGGGGCCCAGATACGCAGTATTTT. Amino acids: CASSYSITGGPDTQYF.

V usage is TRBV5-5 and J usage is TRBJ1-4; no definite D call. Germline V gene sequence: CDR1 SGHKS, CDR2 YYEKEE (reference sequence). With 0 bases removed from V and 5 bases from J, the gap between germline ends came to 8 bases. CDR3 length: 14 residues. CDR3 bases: TGTGCCAGCAGCTTGGTACCGAGGAATGAAAAACTGTTTTTT. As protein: CASSLVPRNEKLFF.

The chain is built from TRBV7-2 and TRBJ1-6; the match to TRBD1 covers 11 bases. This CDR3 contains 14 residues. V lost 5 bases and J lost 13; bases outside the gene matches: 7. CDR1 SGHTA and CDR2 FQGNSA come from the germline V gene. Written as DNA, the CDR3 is TGTGCCAGCAGCCGGGGACAGGGGGGCCTCCCCCTCCACTTT. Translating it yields CASSRGQGGLPLHF. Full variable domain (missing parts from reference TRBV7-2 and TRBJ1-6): GAGVSQSPSNKVTEKGKDVELRCDPISGHTALYWYRQSLGQGLEFLIYFQGNSAPDKSGLPSDRFSAERTGGSVSTLTIQRTQQEDSAVYLCASSRGQGGLPLHFGNGTRLTVT.

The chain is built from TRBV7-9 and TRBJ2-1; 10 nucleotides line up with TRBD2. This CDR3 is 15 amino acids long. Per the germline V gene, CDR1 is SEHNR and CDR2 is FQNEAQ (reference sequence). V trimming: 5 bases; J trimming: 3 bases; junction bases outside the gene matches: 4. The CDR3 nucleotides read TGTGCCAGCAGCCCCAGCGGGAGGGACTACAATGAGCAGTTCTTC. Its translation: CASSPSGRDYNEQFF.

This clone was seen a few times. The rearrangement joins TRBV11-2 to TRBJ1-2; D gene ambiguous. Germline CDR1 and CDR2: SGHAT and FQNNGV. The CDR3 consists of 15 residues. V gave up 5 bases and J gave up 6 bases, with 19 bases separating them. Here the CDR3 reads CASSPLSSASNGYTF. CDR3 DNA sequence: TGTGCCAGCAGCCCACTATCCTCGGCCTCGAATGGCTACACCTTC. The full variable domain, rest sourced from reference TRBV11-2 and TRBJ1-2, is EAGVAQSPRYKIIEKRQSVAFWCNPISGHATLYWYQQILGQGPKLLIQFQNNGVVDDSQLPKDRFSAERLKGVDSTLKIQPAKLEDSAVYLCASSPLSSASNGYTFGSGTRLTVV.

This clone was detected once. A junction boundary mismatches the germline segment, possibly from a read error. This CDR3 reads CAGSLYGTFETQYF. Written as DNA, the CDR3 is TGCGCCGGCAGCTTGTACGGGACATTCGAGACCCAGTACTTC. The chain uses TRBV5-1 and TRBJ2-5; the D gene is possibly TRBD1 (6 bases). Germline V lookup: CDR1 SGHRS, CDR2 YFSETQ. The CDR3 has 14 amino acids.

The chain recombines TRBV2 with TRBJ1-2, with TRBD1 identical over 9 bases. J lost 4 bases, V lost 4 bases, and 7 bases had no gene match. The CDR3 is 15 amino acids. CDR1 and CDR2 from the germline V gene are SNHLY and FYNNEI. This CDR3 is CASSGGQGNTYGYTF. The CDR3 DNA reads TGTGCCAGCAGTGGAGGACAGGGGAATACCTATGGCTACACCTTC. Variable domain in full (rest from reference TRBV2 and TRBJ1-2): EPEVTQTPSHQVTQMGQEVILRCVPISNHLYFYWYRQILGQKVEFLVSFYNNEISEKSEIFDDQFSVERPDGSNFTLKIRSTKLEDSAMYFCASSGGQGNTYGYTFGSGTRLTVV.

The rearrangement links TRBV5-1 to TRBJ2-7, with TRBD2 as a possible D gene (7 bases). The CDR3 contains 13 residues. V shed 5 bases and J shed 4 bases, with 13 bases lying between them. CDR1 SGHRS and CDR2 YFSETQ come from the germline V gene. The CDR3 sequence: CASRNEGGYEQYF. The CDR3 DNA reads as TGCGCCAGCAGAAATGAGGGGGGGTACGAGCAGTACTTC.

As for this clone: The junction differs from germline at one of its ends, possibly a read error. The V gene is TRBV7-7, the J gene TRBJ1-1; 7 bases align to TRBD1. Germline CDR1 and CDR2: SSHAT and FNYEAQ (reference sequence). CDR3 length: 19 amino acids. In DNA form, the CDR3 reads TGTGCTAGCAGCTCCCGGGACAGACGTTTTTTATCCATGAACACTGAAGCTTTCTTT. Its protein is CASSSRDRRFLSMNTEAFF.

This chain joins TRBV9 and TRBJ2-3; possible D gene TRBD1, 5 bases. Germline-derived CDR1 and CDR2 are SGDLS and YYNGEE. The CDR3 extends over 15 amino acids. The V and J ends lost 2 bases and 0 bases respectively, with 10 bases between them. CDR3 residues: CASSVQGVSTDTQYF. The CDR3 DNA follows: TGTGCCAGCAGCGTCCAGGGTGTCAGCACAGATACGCAGTATTTT.